The 9 T cell receptor beta chains presented below share a single source sample, sequenced in a study of tumor-infiltrating lymphocytes in primary liver carcinoma. Starting from approximately 500 ng of total RNA, TCR beta cDNA was produced with a primer in the constant region. Libraries for TCR beta were built through three nested multiplex PCR rounds, which together made up a slightly modified ARM-PCR procedure. TRBV1-TRBV30 forward primers and a C-beta reverse primer were used in the first two PCR rounds, which each ran for about 10 cycles. TCRdb used MiXCR to reprocess the multiplex PCR reads, holding one entry per CDR3 protein. In the table there are approximately 60,000 distinct CDR3 sequences, about three quarters of which are singletons. Starting material for RNA and DNA co-extraction consisted of about 19-32 mg of unsorted bulk tissue. Sequencing was carried out using liver tumor tissue from sampling region 2. Subset described: tumor region T2, inferior pole. Receptors were obtained from a man aged 40-50 years with primary liver carcinoma and hepatitis B virus infection.

Comments on this clonotype: The junction departs from the called germline gene at one end, perhaps through a read error. This chain links TRBV6-5 with TRBJ2-7; D is perhaps TRBD1 or TRBD2 (5 bases each). The CDR3 is made up of 14 amino acids. CDR1 MNHEY and CDR2 SVGAGI come from the germline V gene. CDR3 DNA sequence: TGTACCAGCCCCTCCGGGACGGGGTATAATGAGCAGTACTTC. Translation gives CTSPSGTGYNEQYF.

This clonotype was seen many times. The rearrangement joins TRBV29-1 to TRBJ2-3; D gene uncertain. The V gene's germline CDR1 is SQVTM and CDR2 ANQGSEA. The CDR3 loop spans 12 amino acids. Between the trimmed V and J ends, which lost 4 bases and 5 bases, there was a span of 10 bases. The CDR3 nucleotides are TGCAGCGTTGTTCTACAAGGAGATACGCAGTATTTT. This sequence encodes CSVVLQGDTQYF.

This clonotype was observed a handful of times. This chain links TRBV11-1 with TRBJ2-7, with 9 nucleotides matching TRBD1. Germline V gene sequence: CDR1 SGHAT, CDR2 FQDESV (reference sequence). Losses at the gene ends were 4 bases for V and 1 base for J; bases not matched to a gene: 8. The CDR3 has 16 residues. This CDR3 is CASSSGPGQGSYEQYF. The DNA for the CDR3 is TGTGCCAGCAGCTCTGGTCCGGGACAGGGTTCCTACGAGCAGTACTTC.

J is TRBJ2-7 and V is TRBV28; no firm D call. Between the trimmed V and J ends, which lost 10 bases and 7 bases, there was a span of 17 bases. Germline values: CDR1 MDHEN, CDR2 SYDVKM. CDR3 length: 12 amino acids. CDR3 sequence: CANSLMFGEQYF. CDR3 DNA: TGTGCCAACAGCCTAATGTTCGGTGAGCAGTACTTC.

Turning to this clonotype: A much larger clone differs from this one at a single base, so this may be a read error. The chain employs TRBV28 and TRBJ2-1; D unresolved. Germline values: CDR1 MDHEN, CDR2 SYDVKM. The CDR3 is made up of 17 amino acids. Trimming stripped 5 bases from V and 5 bases from J, with 22 bases between. The CDR3 nucleotides are TGTGCCAGCAGTACTGGACGGCACAAACCTGGGGACAATGAGCAGTTCTTC. Translated, it gives CASSTGRHKPGDNEQFF.

Concerning this clonotype itself: A junction boundary mismatches the germline segment, possibly from a read error. The chain combines TRBV11-2 with TRBJ1-5, with TRBD1 identical over 7 bases. CDR3 length: 15 amino acids. The germline V gene encodes CDR1 SGHAT and CDR2 FQNNGV. The CDR3 DNA reads TGTGCCGGCAGCTTAGAAGACAGGGAAGGCCAGCCCCAGCATTTT. This translates into CAGSLEDREGQPQHF. Full variable domain (rest looked up from reference TRBV11-2 and TRBJ1-5): EAGVAQSPRYKIIEKRQSVAFWCNPISGHATLYWYQQILGQGPKLLIQFQNNGVVDDSQLPKDRFSAERLKGVDSTLKIQPAKLEDSAVYLCAGSLEDREGQPQHFGDGTRLSIL.

This clonotype has just one count. The junction and the germline gene differ at one end; a read error may be behind it. The chain links TRBV10-2 to TRBJ2-3; 7 nucleotides line up with TRBD1. Per the germline V gene, CDR1 is WSHSY and CDR2 is SAAADI. CDR3 length: 15 residues. CDR3 sequence (DNA): TGCGCCAGCAGTGAAAGACAGGGAGAAGTAGATACCCAGTATTTT. It codes for CASSERQGEVDTQYF.

This clonotype has a count of ten or more. The V gene is TRBV6-1, the J gene TRBJ2-2, with 9 bases matching TRBD2. The trim removed 6 bases at V and 4 bases at J, leaving 21 bases unmatched. This CDR3 has 20 residues. Germline loops: CDR1 MNHNS, CDR2 SASEGT. The DNA for the CDR3 is TGTGCCAGCAGAGGCCTCACTGCTAGCGGGACGCGAAAGACCACCGGGGAGCTGTTTTTT. Protein: CASRGLTASGTRKTTGELFF.

A word on this clonotype: This clone may be a read error of a much larger clone one base away. The chain has TRBV6-1 and TRBJ1-1; tentative D call: TRBD1 (6 bases). The CDR3 loop spans 14 amino acids. Germline values: CDR1 MNHNS, CDR2 SASEGT. CDR3 bases: TGTGCCAGCAGTGAATTGAGCAGGGGAGATGAAGCTTACTTT. Encoded protein: CASSELSRGDEAYF.